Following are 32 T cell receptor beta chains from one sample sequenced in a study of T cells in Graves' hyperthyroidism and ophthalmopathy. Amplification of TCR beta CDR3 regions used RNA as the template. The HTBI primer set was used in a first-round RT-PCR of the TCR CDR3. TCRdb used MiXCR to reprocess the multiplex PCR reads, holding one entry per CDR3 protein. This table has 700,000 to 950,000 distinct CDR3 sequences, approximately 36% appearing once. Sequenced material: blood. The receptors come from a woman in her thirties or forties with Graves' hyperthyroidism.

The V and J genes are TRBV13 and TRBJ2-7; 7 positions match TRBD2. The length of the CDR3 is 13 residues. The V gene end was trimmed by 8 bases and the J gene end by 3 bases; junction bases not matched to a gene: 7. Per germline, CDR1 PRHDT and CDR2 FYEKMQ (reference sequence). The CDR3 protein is CASQRRENYEQYF. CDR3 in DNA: TGTGCCAGCCAAAGGCGGGAGAACTACGAGCAGTACTTC.

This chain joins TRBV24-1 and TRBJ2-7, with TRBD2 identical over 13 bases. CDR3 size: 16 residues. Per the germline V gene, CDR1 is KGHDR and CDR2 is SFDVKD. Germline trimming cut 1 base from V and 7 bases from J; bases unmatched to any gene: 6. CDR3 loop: CATSDLLAGGRDEQYF. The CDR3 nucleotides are TGTGCCACCAGTGATTTACTAGCGGGGGGGCGAGATGAGCAGTACTTC.

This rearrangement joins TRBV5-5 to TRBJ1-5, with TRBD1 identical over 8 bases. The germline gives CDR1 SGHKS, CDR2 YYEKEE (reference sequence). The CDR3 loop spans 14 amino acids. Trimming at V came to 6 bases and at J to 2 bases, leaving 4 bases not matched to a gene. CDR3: CASMTGAGNQPQHF. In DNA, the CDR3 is TGTGCCAGCATGACAGGGGCAGGCAATCAGCCCCAGCATTTT.

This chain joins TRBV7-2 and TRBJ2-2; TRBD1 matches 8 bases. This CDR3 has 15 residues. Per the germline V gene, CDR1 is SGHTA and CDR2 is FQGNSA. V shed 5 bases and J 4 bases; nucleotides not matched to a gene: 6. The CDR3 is CASSTQGVGTGELFF. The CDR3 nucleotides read TGTGCCAGCAGCACACAGGGGGTGGGCACCGGGGAGCTGTTTTTT.

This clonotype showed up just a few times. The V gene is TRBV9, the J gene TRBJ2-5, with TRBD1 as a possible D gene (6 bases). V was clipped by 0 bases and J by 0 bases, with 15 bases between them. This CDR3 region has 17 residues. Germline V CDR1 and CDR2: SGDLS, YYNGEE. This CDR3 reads CASSVGPSDRYQETQYF. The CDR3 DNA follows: TGTGCCAGCAGCGTAGGCCCATCCGACAGGTACCAAGAGACCCAGTACTTC.

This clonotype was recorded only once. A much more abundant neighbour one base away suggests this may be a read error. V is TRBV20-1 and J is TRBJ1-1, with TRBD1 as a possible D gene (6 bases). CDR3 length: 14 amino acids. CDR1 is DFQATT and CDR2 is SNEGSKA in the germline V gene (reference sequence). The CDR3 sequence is CRGSQQGMDTEAFF. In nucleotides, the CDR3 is TGCAGGGGGTCTCAACAGGGAATGGACACTGAAGCTTTCTTT.

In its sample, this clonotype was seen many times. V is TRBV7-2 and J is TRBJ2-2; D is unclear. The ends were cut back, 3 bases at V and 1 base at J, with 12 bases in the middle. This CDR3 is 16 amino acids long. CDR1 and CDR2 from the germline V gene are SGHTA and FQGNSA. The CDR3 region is CASSLRPVGNTGELFF. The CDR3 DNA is TGTGCCAGCAGCTTGAGGCCCGTCGGGAACACCGGGGAGCTGTTTTTT. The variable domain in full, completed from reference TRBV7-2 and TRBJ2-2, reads GAGVSQSPSNKVTEKGKDVELRCDPISGHTALYWYRQSLGQGLEFLIYFQGNSAPDKSGLPSDRFSAERTGGSVSTLTIQRTQQEDSAVYLCASSLRPVGNTGELFFGEGSRLTVL.

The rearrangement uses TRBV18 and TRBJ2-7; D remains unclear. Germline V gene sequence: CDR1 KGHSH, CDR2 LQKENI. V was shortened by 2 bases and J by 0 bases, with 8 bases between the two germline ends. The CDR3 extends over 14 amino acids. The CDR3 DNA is TGTGCCAGCTCACCAGGTATCCCCTCCTACGAGCAGTACTTC. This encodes CASSPGIPSYEQYF.

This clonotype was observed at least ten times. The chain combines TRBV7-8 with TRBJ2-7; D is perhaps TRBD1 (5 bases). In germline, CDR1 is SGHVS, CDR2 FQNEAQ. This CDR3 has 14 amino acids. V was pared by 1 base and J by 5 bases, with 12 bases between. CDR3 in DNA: TGTGCCAGCAGCTTAGTTGCAGGGAACAACGAGCAGTACTTC. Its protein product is CASSLVAGNNEQYF. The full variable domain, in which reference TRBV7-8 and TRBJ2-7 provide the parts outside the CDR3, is GAGVSQSPRYKVAKRGQDVALRCDPISGHVSLFWYQQALGQGPEFLTYFQNEAQLDKSGLPSDRFFAERPEGSVSTLKIQRTQQEDSAVYLCASSLVAGNNEQYFGPGTRLTVT.

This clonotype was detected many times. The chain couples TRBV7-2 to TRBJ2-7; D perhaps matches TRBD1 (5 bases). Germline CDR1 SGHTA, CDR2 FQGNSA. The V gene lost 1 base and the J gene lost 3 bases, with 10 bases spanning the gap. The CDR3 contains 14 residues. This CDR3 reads CASSLGGLNYEQYF. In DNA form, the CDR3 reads TGTGCCAGCAGCTTAGGGGGCCTGAACTACGAGCAGTACTTC. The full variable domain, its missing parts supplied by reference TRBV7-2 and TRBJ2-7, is GAGVSQSPSNKVTEKGKDVELRCDPISGHTALYWYRQSLGQGLEFLIYFQGNSAPDKSGLPSDRFSAERTGGSVSTLTIQRTQQEDSAVYLCASSLGGLNYEQYFGPGTRLTVT.

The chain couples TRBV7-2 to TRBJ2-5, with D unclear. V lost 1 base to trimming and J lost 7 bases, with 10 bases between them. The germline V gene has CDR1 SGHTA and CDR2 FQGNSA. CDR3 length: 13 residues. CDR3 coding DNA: TGTGCCAGCAGCTTAGGACCGCCATGGACCCAGTACTTC. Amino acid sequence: CASSLGPPWTQYF.

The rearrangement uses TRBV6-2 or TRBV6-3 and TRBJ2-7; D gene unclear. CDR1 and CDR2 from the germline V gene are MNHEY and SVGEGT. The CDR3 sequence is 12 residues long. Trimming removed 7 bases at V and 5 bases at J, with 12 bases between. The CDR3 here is CASTSTPHEQYF. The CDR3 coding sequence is TGTGCCAGCACTTCTACCCCCCACGAGCAGTACTTC.

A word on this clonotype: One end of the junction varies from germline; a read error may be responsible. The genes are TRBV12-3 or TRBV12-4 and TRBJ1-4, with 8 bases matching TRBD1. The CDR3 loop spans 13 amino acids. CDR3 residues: CANSSTGGEKLFF. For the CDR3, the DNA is TGTGCCAACAGTTCCACAGGGGGGGAAAAACTGTTTTTT.

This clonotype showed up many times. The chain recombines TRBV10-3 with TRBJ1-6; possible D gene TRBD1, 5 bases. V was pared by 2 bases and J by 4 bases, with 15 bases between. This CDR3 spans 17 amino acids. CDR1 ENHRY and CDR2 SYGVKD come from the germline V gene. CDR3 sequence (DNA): TGTGCCATCAGTGAGATTGAAACAGGAGATTATAATTCACCCCTCCACTTT. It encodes CAISEIETGDYNSPLHF.

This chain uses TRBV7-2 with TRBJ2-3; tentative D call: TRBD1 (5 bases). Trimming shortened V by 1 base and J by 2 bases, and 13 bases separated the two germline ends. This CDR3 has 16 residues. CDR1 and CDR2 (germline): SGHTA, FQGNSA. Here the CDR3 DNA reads TGTGCCAGCAGCTTAGTGTTGGACAACTACACAGATACGCAGTATTTT. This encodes CASSLVLDNYTDTQYF.

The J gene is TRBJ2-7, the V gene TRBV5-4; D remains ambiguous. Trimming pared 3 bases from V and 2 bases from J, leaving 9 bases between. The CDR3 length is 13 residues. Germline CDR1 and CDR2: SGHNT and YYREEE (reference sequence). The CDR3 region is CASSYGLPYEQYF. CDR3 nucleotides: TGTGCCAGCAGCTACGGGTTACCCTACGAGCAGTACTTC.

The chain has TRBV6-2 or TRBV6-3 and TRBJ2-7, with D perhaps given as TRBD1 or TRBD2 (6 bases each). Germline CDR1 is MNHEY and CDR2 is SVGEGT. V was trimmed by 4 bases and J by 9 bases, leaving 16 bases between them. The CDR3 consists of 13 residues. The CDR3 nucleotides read TGTGCCAGCAGTTTATCGGGGGCAAATGGGCAGTACTTC. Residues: CASSLSGANGQYF.

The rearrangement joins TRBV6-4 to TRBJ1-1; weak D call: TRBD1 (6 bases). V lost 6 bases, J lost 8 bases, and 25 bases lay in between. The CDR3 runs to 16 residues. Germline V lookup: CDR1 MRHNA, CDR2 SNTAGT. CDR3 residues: CASRQRGGTMNMEAFF. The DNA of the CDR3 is TGTGCCAGCAGACAGAGGGGGGGGACCATGAACATGGAAGCTTTCTTT.

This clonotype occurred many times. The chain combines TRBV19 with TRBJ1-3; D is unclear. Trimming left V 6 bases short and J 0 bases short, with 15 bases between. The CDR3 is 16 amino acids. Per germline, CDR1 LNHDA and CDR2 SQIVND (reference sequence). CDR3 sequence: CASRRVGVRSGNTIYF. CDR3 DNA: TGTGCCAGTAGAAGGGTTGGTGTTCGCTCTGGAAACACCATATATTTT.

The CDR3 loop reads CASSLAGQDQPQHF. The CDR3 coding sequence is TGTGCCAGCAGCTTAGCGGGACAAGATCAGCCCCAGCATTTT. The chain employs TRBV7-8 and TRBJ1-5; weak D call: TRBD1 (6 bases). This CDR3 comprises 14 residues. Trimming removed 0 bases from V and 5 bases from J, with 8 bases in between. CDR1 SGHVS and CDR2 FQNEAQ come from the germline V gene. The full variable domain, with the rest looked up from reference TRBV7-8 and TRBJ1-5, is GAGVSQSPRYKVAKRGQDVALRCDPISGHVSLFWYQQALGQGPEFLTYFQNEAQLDKSGLPSDRFFAERPEGSVSTLKIQRTQQEDSAVYLCASSLAGQDQPQHFGDGTRLSIL.

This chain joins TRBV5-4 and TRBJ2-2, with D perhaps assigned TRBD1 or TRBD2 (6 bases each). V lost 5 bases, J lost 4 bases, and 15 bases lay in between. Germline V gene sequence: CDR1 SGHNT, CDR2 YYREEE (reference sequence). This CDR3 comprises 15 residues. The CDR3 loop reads CASSYGGRVTGELFF. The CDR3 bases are TGTGCCAGCAGTTATGGGGGGCGCGTCACCGGGGAGCTGTTTTTT. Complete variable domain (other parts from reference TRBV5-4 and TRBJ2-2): ETGVTQSPTHLIKTRGQQVTLRCSSQSGHNTVSWYQQALGQGPQFIFQYYREEENGRGNFPPRFSGLQFPNYSSELNVNALELDDSALYLCASSYGGRVTGELFFGEGSRLTVL.

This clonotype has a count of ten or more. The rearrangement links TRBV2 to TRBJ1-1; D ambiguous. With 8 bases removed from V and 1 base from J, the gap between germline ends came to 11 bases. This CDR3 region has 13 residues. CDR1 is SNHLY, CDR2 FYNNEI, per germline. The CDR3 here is CASRRSENTEAFF. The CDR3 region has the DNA TGTGCCAGCCGGAGGTCGGAGAACACTGAAGCTTTCTTT.

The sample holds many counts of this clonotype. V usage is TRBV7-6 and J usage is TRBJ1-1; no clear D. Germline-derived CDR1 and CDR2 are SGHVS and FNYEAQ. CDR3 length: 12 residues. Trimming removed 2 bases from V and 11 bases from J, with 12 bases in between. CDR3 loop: CASSLPNSPAFF. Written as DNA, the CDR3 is TGTGCCAGCAGCTTACCTAATAGTCCGGCTTTCTTT.

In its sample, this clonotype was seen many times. The CDR3 is CSAFQGEETQYF. The DNA of the CDR3 is TGCAGTGCTTTTCAGGGGGAAGAGACCCAGTACTTC. V and J are TRBV20-1 and TRBJ2-5; 7 nucleotides agree with TRBD1. Losses at the gene ends were 5 bases for V and 3 bases for J; bases not matched to a gene: 3. CDR1 and CDR2 from the germline V gene are DFQATT and SNEGSKA (reference sequence). The CDR3 has 12 residues.

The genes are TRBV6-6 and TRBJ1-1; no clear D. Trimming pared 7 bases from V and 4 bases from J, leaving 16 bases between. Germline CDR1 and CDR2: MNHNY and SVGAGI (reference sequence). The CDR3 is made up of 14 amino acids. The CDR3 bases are TGTGCCAGCACCCGACTGGGTTGGGGCACTGAAGCTTTCTTT. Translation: CASTRLGWGTEAFF.

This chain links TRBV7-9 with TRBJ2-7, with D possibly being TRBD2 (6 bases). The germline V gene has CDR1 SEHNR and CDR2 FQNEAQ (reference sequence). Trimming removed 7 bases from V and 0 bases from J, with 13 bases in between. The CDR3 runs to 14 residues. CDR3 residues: CASTTGSPSYEQYF. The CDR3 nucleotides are TGTGCCAGCACCACCGGGAGCCCCTCCTACGAGCAGTACTTC.

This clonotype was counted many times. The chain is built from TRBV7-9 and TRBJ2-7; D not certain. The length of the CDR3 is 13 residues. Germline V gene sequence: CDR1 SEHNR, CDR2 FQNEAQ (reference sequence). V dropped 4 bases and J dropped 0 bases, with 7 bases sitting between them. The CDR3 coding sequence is TGTGCCAGCAGCTCCCCGCCCTCCTACGAGCAGTACTTC. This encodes CASSSPPSYEQYF.

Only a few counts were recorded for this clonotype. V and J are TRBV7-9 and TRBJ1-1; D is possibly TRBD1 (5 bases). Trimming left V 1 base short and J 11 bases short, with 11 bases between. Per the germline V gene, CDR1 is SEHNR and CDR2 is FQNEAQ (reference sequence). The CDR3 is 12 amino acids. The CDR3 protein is CASSLEKGWAFF. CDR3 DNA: TGTGCCAGCAGCTTAGAGAAGGGGTGGGCTTTCTTT. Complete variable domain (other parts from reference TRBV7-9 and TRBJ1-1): DTGVSQNPRHKITKRGQNVTFRCDPISEHNRLYWYRQTLGQGPEFLTYFQNEAQLEKSRLLSDRFSAERPKGSFSTLEIQRTEQGDSAMYLCASSLEKGWAFFGQGTRLTVV.

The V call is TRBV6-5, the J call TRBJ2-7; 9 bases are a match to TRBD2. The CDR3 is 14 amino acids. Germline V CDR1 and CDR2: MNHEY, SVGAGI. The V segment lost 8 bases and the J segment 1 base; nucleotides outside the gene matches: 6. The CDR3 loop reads CASRNAGGSYEQYF. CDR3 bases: TGTGCCAGCCGGAACGCGGGAGGGTCCTACGAGCAGTACTTC.

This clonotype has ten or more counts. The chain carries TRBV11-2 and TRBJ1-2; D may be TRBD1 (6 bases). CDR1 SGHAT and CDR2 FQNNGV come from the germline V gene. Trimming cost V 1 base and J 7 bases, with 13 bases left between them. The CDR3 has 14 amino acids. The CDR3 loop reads CASSLVNRESGYTF. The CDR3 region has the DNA TGTGCCAGCAGCTTAGTCAACAGGGAAAGTGGCTACACCTTC.

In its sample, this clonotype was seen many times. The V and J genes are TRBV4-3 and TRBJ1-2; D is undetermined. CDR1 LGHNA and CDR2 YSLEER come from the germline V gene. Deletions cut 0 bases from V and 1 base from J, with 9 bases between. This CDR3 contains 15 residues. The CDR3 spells CASSQDVPSNYGYTF. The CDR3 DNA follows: TGCGCCAGCAGCCAAGATGTTCCAAGTAACTATGGCTACACCTTC.

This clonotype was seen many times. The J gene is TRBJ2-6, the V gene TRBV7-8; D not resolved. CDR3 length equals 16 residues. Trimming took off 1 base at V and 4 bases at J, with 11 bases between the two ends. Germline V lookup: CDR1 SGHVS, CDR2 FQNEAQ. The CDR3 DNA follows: TGTGCCAGCAGCTTAGTCTGGGGAACGGGGGCCAACGTCCTGACTTTC. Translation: CASSLVWGTGANVLTF.